Following are 29 T cell receptor beta chains from one sample sequenced in a study of blood T cell repertoires in COVID-19. The table came from immunoSEQ multiplex PCR; TCRdb's copy has only in-frame clones and leaves some out. The sample lists about 180,000 clones, approximately 86% seen once, with roughly 8.7% in the top ten. The sequenced sample consisted of peripheral blood. These receptors were obtained from a man aged 50 to 59 with active or convalescent COVID-19.

This clone was detected only a few times. Other DNA sequences in the same sample also yield this CDR3. V usage is TRBV7-9 and J usage is TRBJ2-2; 7 positions match TRBD2. J lost 0 bases, V lost 4 bases, and 2 bases had no gene match. There are 15 residues in the CDR3. The germline CDR1 and CDR2 sequences are SEHNR and FQNEAQ (reference sequence). This CDR3 is CASSSRGANTGELFF. The CDR3 region has the DNA TGTGCCAGCAGCTCCCGGGGGGCGAACACCGGGGAGCTGTTTTTT.

The genes are TRBV2 and TRBJ2-5, with 8 bases aligning to TRBD2. The CDR3 contains 15 residues. CDR1 is SNHLY and CDR2 is FYNNEI in the germline V gene. Trimming removed 6 bases from V and 2 bases from J; junction bases left unmatched: 8. The CDR3 here is CASSSGGHFQETQYF. CDR3 DNA sequence: TGTGCCAGCAGCTCGGGGGGGCATTTTCAAGAGACCCAGTACTTC.

This clone was observed a few times. The genes are TRBV11-3 and TRBJ2-7, with 8 bases matching TRBD2. Losses at the gene ends were 3 bases for V and 3 bases for J; bases not matched to a gene: 1. Germline V gives CDR1 SGHNT, CDR2 YENEEA. The CDR3 spans 13 residues. CDR3 coding DNA: TGTGCCAGCAGCTTTAGCGGGGTCTACGAGCAGTACTTC. The encoded protein is CASSFSGVYEQYF.

The V call is TRBV4-1, the J call TRBJ1-5; D is uncertain. This CDR3 has 13 amino acids. The germline V gene encodes CDR1 MGHRA and CDR2 YSYEKL. The germline V and J ends were trimmed by 5 bases and 5 bases, with 10 bases remaining between them. The CDR3 DNA reads TGCGCCAGCAGCACACAAGTCGATCAGCCCCAGCATTTT. It yields the protein CASSTQVDQPQHF.

This sequence joins TRBV13 and TRBJ2-7; TRBD1 matches at 8 bases. Germline lookup yields CDR1 PRHDT and CDR2 FYEKMQ (reference sequence). The trim removed 5 bases at V and 4 bases at J, leaving 4 bases unmatched. The CDR3 has 13 amino acids. The CDR3 bases are TGTGCCAGCAGCCAACGACAGGGGTACGAGCAGTACTTC. The encoded protein is CASSQRQGYEQYF.

The chain has TRBV12-3 or TRBV12-4 and TRBJ1-6; 8 positions match TRBD1. The CDR3 extends over 13 amino acids. V lost 5 bases and J lost 9; bases outside the gene matches: 3. As DNA, the CDR3 is TGTGCCAGCAGTAGGACAGGGAGTTCACCCCTCCACTTT. Its translation: CASSRTGSSPLHF.

The rearrangement joins TRBV30 to TRBJ2-7; 7 nucleotides line up with TRBD1. Germline CDR1 reads GTSNPN; CDR2 reads SVGIG (reference sequence). This CDR3 has 12 residues. After removal of 3 bases from V and 6 bases from J, the junction contained 5 bases not matched to a gene. CDR3 loop: CAWSRTGVEQYF. In nucleotides, the CDR3 is TGTGCCTGGAGCCGAACAGGGGTCGAGCAGTACTTC.

The chain recombines TRBV11-2 with TRBJ2-5; D not certain. The germline V gene encodes CDR1 SGHAT and CDR2 FQNNGV. Trimming removed 3 bases at V and 5 bases at J, with 10 bases between. This CDR3 contains 13 residues. This CDR3 is CASSLAKWETQYF. For the CDR3, the DNA is TGTGCCAGCAGCTTGGCAAAGTGGGAGACCCAGTACTTC.

The rearrangement uses TRBV12-5 and TRBJ1-1; unclear D gene. The V end was cut by 3 bases, the J end by 7 bases, with 6 bases between. Germline V gene lookup returns CDR1 LGHNT and CDR2 FRNRAP. This CDR3 is built from 11 residues. The CDR3 DNA reads TGTGCTAGTGGTTTCCAGGATGAAGCTTTCTTT. Its protein product is CASGFQDEAFF.

The sample holds one count of this clone. The gene calls are TRBV5-4 and TRBJ2-7, with D tentatively TRBD2 (6 bases). The CDR3 has 15 amino acids. Germline CDR1 and CDR2: SGHNT and YYREEE (reference sequence). V was pared by 5 bases and J by 3 bases, with 18 bases between. The CDR3 nucleotides are TGTGCCAGCAGTCCGCCCGGCGGGACTGGCTACGAGCAGTACTTC. Translation: CASSPPGGTGYEQYF.

The rearrangement links TRBV11-2 to TRBJ2-1; a weak D match, TRBD2 (5 bases). Trimming left V 6 bases short and J 15 bases short, with 21 bases between. CDR1 is SGHAT and CDR2 is FQNNGV in the germline V gene. The CDR3 has 13 amino acids. The CDR3, as DNA: TGTGCCAGCAGTCCTGGACTTAACCAGATTCCGTTCTTC. It translates to CASSPGLNQIPFF.

The chain carries TRBV25-1 and TRBJ1-4, with 7 bases that match TRBD1. V lost 5 bases and J lost 5; bases outside the gene matches: 5. CDR1 is MGHDK and CDR2 is SYGVNS in the germline V gene. The CDR3 runs 14 residues. The DNA for the CDR3 is TGTGCCAGCAGTAACAGGGGTCCCAATGAAAAACTGTTTTTT. Translating gives CASSNRGPNEKLFF.

The chain recombines TRBV5-4 with TRBJ2-6; maybe TRBD2 (5 bases). The germline V gene has CDR1 SGHNT and CDR2 YYREEE (reference sequence). The CDR3 length is 16 residues. The ends were cut back, 2 bases at V and 0 bases at J, with 9 bases in the middle. The CDR3 bases are TGTGCCAGCAGCTTCTCGGACTCCTCTGGGGCCAACGTCCTGACTTTC. Translating it yields CASSFSDSSGANVLTF. Variable domain in full (rest from reference TRBV5-4 and TRBJ2-6): ETGVTQSPTHLIKTRGQQVTLRCSSQSGHNTVSWYQQALGQGPQFIFQYYREEENGRGNFPPRFSGLQFPNYSSELNVNALELDDSALYLCASSFSDSSGANVLTFGAGSRLTVL.

The J gene is TRBJ2-2, the V gene TRBV15, with 7 bases that match TRBD1. The CDR3 loop spans 16 amino acids. V lost 0 bases to trimming and J lost 4 bases; unmatched junction nucleotides: 5. Germline V CDR1 and CDR2: LNHNV, YYDKDF (reference sequence). The CDR3 protein is CATSRDSDRPTGELFF. CDR3 DNA sequence: TGTGCCACCAGCAGAGATTCGGACAGGCCCACCGGGGAGCTGTTTTTT.

This chain joins TRBV4-1 and TRBJ2-7; no clear D. The CDR3 has 17 residues. Germline CDR1 MGHRA, CDR2 YSYEKL. Trimming cost V 1 base and J 2 bases, with 18 bases left between them. Here the CDR3 DNA reads TGCGCCAGCAGCCAAGGAGGAAGCACCCGTGGTCCCTACGAGCAGTACTTC. This gives the protein CASSQGGSTRGPYEQYF.

The chain couples TRBV11-1 to TRBJ2-3, with D maybe TRBD2 (5 bases). Per the germline V gene, CDR1 is SGHAT and CDR2 is FQDESV (reference sequence). V gave up 1 base and J gave up 5 bases, with 7 bases separating them. The CDR3 runs 13 residues. The CDR3 coding sequence is TGTGCCAGCAGCTTAGGGACTGTAGATACGCAGTATTTT. Amino acid sequence: CASSLGTVDTQYF.

This chain uses TRBV30 with TRBJ1-1; possible D gene TRBD1, 6 bases. The CDR3 runs 15 residues. CDR1 GTSNPN and CDR2 SVGIG come from the germline V gene (reference sequence). The V and J ends lost 2 bases and 1 base respectively, with 14 bases between them. The CDR3 spells CAWSPGGTPNTEAFF. CDR3 DNA: TGTGCCTGGAGTCCCGGTGGGACACCGAACACTGAAGCTTTCTTT. The full variable domain, its missing parts supplied by reference TRBV30 and TRBJ1-1, is SQTIHQWPATLVQPVGSPLSLECTVEGTSNPNLYWYRQAAGRGLQLLFYSVGIGQISSEVPQNLSASRPQDRQFILSSKKLLLSDSGFYLCAWSPGGTPNTEAFFGQGTRLTVV.

This clone has just one count. The V call is TRBV28, the J call TRBJ2-3; D is ambiguous. Germline CDR1 reads MDHEN; CDR2 reads SYDVKM. The CDR3 length is 11 residues. V lost 4 bases to trimming and J lost 5 bases, with 4 bases between them. Here the CDR3 reads CASSYRDTQYF. CDR3 DNA sequence: TGTGCCAGCAGTTATCGAGATACGCAGTATTTT.

This chain connects TRBV15 to TRBJ2-3; 10 bases align to TRBD2. The CDR3 totals 17 residues. The J segment lost 1 base and the V segment lost 1 base, leaving 5 bases of the junction unmatched. Germline assignment: CDR1 LNHNV and CDR2 YYDKDF (reference sequence). The CDR3 nucleotides read TGTGCCACCAGCAGAGGCGGGACTAGCGATCGCACAGATACGCAGTATTTT. Its translation: CATSRGGTSDRTDTQYF.

This chain uses TRBV5-1 with TRBJ1-1, with D unresolved. The germline gives CDR1 SGHRS, CDR2 YFSETQ. The CDR3 sequence is 13 residues long. V was pared by 6 bases and J by 3 bases, with 12 bases between. CDR3 DNA: TGCGCCAGCACCCGTGAGGGCGACACTGAAGCTTTCTTT. It is translated as CASTREGDTEAFF.

This clone came up a few times. The genes are TRBV7-3 and TRBJ1-5; D is undetermined. The V and J ends lost 1 base and 6 bases respectively, with 7 bases between them. CDR3 length equals 13 residues. CDR1 and CDR2 from the germline V gene are SGHTA and FQGTGA. The CDR3: CASSLKAGQPQHF. The CDR3 coding sequence is TGTGCCAGCAGCTTAAAAGCGGGTCAGCCCCAGCATTTT.

The rearrangement joins TRBV15 to TRBJ1-6; 8 nucleotides align to TRBD1. Germline V lookup: CDR1 LNHNV, CDR2 YYDKDF (reference sequence). Trimming at V came to 0 bases and at J to 10 bases, leaving 5 bases not matched to a gene. CDR3 size: 15 residues. CDR3 residues: CATSRDGQGRSPLHF. The DNA for the CDR3 is TGTGCCACCAGCAGAGACGGACAGGGCCGGTCACCCCTCCACTTT.

V usage is TRBV3-1 (or the pseudogene TRBV3-2) and J usage is TRBJ1-2, with D possibly TRBD1 on 6 matching bases. Germline V gene sequence: CDR1 LGHDT, CDR2 YNNKEL (reference sequence). Trimming left V 5 bases short and J 8 bases short, with 9 bases between. The CDR3 runs 11 residues. CDR3 coding DNA: TGTGCCAGCAGCGAGGGGGTCGGCTACACCTTC. Translating gives CASSEGVGYTF.

To note about this clone: Germline and junction disagree at one end, which may indicate a read error. The chain carries TRBV7-9 and TRBJ1-2, with 7 bases aligning to TRBD1. CDR3 length: 12 amino acids. Germline CDR1 reads SEHNR; CDR2 reads FQNEAQ (reference sequence). CDR3 sequence reads: CASSNSRQGPSF. The CDR3 DNA reads as TGTGCCAGCAGCAACTCACGACAGGGCCCCAGCTTC.

The CDR3 spells CASSQEQGWTEAFF. The CDR3 nucleotides are TGCGCCAGCAGCCAAGAACAGGGGTGGACTGAAGCTTTCTTT. The gene calls are TRBV4-3 and TRBJ1-1, with TRBD1 matching 7 bases. V lost 0 bases and J lost 5; bases outside the gene matches: 3. CDR3 length equals 14 residues. Germline V lookup: CDR1 LGHNA, CDR2 YSLEER.

The V gene is TRBV29-1, the J gene TRBJ1-1, with a tentative D call TRBD1 (6 bases). The CDR3 sequence is 15 residues long. CDR1 is SQVTM, CDR2 ANQGSEA, per germline. V lost 7 bases to trimming and J lost 0 bases, with 18 bases between them. The DNA of the CDR3 is TGCAGCGGAACCGGGACACACATTTTGAACACTGAAGCTTTCTTT. It is translated as CSGTGTHILNTEAFF.

The J gene is TRBJ1-1, the V gene TRBV5-1, with D unresolved. The V end lost 1 base, the J end lost 6 bases, and 7 bases lay between the germline ends. Germline CDR1 SGHRS, CDR2 YFSETQ. The CDR3 totals 12 residues. CDR3 sequence (DNA): TGCGCCAGCAGCTTGCGAGGAGCTGAAGCTTTCTTT. This encodes CASSLRGAEAFF.

The V and J genes are TRBV10-3 and TRBJ2-1; 7 bases are a match to TRBD2. The CDR3 runs to 17 residues. Germline CDR1 ENHRY, CDR2 SYGVKD. V lost 1 base and J lost 1; bases outside the gene matches: 7. Written as DNA, the CDR3 is TGTGCCATCAGTGAGTACCCAGTGGGGGGGTCCTACAATGAGCAGTTCTTC. Protein sequence: CAISEYPVGGSYNEQFF.

The chain combines TRBV2 with TRBJ2-5; D gene ambiguous. V dropped 2 bases and J dropped 9 bases, with 10 bases sitting between them. The CDR3 loop spans 12 amino acids. CDR1 is SNHLY and CDR2 is FYNNEI in the germline V gene. CDR3 protein: CASSESSVAQYF. In DNA form, the CDR3 reads TGTGCCAGCAGTGAAAGCTCGGTGGCCCAGTACTTC. Variable domain in full (rest from reference TRBV2 and TRBJ2-5): EPEVTQTPSHQVTQMGQEVILRCVPISNHLYFYWYRQILGQKVEFLVSFYNNEISEKSEIFDDQFSVERPDGSNFTLKIRSTKLEDSAMYFCASSESSVAQYFGPGTRLLVL.